This TCR beta chain is from a study of blood T cells in healthy people across ages. Points from the study as a whole: Getting older went along with TCR beta diversity per million T cells dropping roughly linearly. Diversity estimates drawn from one million T cells were deemed underestimates.

This clonotype was detected many times. The target antigen is unknown. With 5 bases clipped from V and 0 bases from J, the junction kept 6 bases outside the gene matches. The CDR3 consists of 15 residues. The donors, aged roughly 6 to 90, were healthy Caucasians from Russia. For the second PCR, which ran for about 6 to 11 cycles, a sample-barcoded 5' primer and a J-beta primer mix were used. No fewer than 3 million CDR3-containing paired-end reads came from each sample. Via MiXCR, TCRdb re-called the 5' RACE reads, giving one row per CDR3 protein. The sample consists of about 780,000 distinct CDR3 sequences, about 45% of them appearing once.

The rearrangement joins TRBV12-3 or TRBV12-4 to TRBJ2-7; 8 bases agree with TRBD1. This receptor was obtained from a man aged 80 or over in good health. Sequenced material: blood. DNA of the CDR3: TGTGCCAGCAGTGGGGGGACAGGCGTCTCCTACGAGCAGTACTTC. It is translated as CASSGGTGVSYEQYF.